This TCR beta chain was profiled in a study of metastatic and nonmetastatic thyroid tumors. Overall study context: Across peripheral blood and tumor or nodule tissue samples taken from malignant and benign thyroid patients, the repertoires were compared with one another.

Trimming stripped 3 bases from V and 5 bases from J, with 9 bases between. From germline, CDR1 is SGHTA and CDR2 FQGNSA. This CDR3 is built from 13 residues. Every patient underwent thyroid surgery untreated. Study-wide points: According to reports, the diversity of TCR beta was significantly higher in malignant thyroid tumors than in benign nodules, and this held in both blood and tumor samples.

This clone was seen repeatedly, ten times or more. No antigen is known for it. TCRdb reanalyzed the PCR reads with MiXCR. The data show under 45,000 clones, under 20% seen once. This chain joins TRBV7-2 and TRBJ2-3; D possibly corresponds to TRBD2 (5 bases). The material sequenced was tumor tissue. This sequence was found in a female donor with papillary thyroid cancer or a benign thyroid nodule (not recorded which). Some clones in this sample may be carry-over from other donors' samples. CDR3 DNA sequence: TGTGCCAGCAGCTTGGGCGGACTAGATACGCAGTATTTT. The encoded protein is CASSLGGLDTQYF.